One and the same sample provided the 21 T cell receptor beta chains below, sequenced in a study of blood T cell repertoires in COVID-19. Clones were sequenced by immunoSEQ multiplex PCR, and TCRdb holds only the in-frame ones, with some missing. The sample holds 200,000 to 250,000 clones, 80% to 85% seen once. Sequenced: peripheral blood. These receptors were taken from a woman in her fifties or sixties with acute or convalescent COVID-19.

The CDR3 nucleotides read TGTGCCAGCAGGGATTCCAGGGGACAAGAGACCCAGTACTTC. Protein sequence: CASRDSRGQETQYF. The chain is built from TRBV2 and TRBJ2-5; the D gene is possibly TRBD1 (6 bases). Germline V gene sequence: CDR1 SNHLY, CDR2 FYNNEI. This CDR3 contains 14 residues. Trimming took 6 bases from V and 2 from J, leaving 13 bases between them.

The V and J genes are TRBV29-1 and TRBJ2-5; 10 bases fit TRBD2. The V gene's germline CDR1 is SQVTM and CDR2 ANQGSEA. V dropped 5 bases and J dropped 7; count of bases not matched to a gene: 10. The CDR3 covers 14 residues. CDR3 protein: CSVLAGAGLGTQYF. DNA for the CDR3: TGCAGCGTTCTAGCGGGGGCCGGTCTTGGGACCCAGTACTTC.

The chain couples TRBV19 to TRBJ2-1; D remains ambiguous. The CDR3 runs to 15 residues. Trimming left V 3 bases short and J 2 bases short, with 11 bases between. Germline V lookup: CDR1 LNHDA, CDR2 SQIVND (reference sequence). Written as DNA, the CDR3 is TGTGCCAGTAGTATGGCCTCCACTACCTACAATGAGCAGTTCTTC. Translating gives CASSMASTTYNEQFF.

The V call is TRBV28, the J call TRBJ1-4; tentative D call: TRBD1 (6 bases). This CDR3 is 14 amino acids long. Looked up from germline, CDR1 is MDHEN and CDR2 is SYDVKM. V was pared by 5 bases and J by 4 bases, with 11 bases between. CDR3 amino acids: CASSPLGGNEKLFF. The CDR3 region has the DNA TGTGCCAGCAGTCCCTTAGGGGGTAATGAAAAACTGTTTTTT. Variable domain in full (rest from reference TRBV28 and TRBJ1-4): DVKVTQSSRYLVKRTGEKVFLECVQDMDHENMFWYRQDPGLGLRLIYFSYDVKMKEKGDIPEGYSVSREKKERFSLILESASTNQTSMYLCASSPLGGNEKLFFGSGTQLSVL.

The chain joins TRBV30 to TRBJ2-2; tentative D call: TRBD2 (5 bases). The CDR3 consists of 13 residues. V lost 3 bases and J 4 bases, leaving 9 bases between the germline ends. Germline CDR1 is GTSNPN and CDR2 is SVGIG (reference sequence). CDR3 DNA: TGTGCCTGGAGGACTACAGCCACCGGGGAGCTGTTTTTT. It encodes CAWRTTATGELFF.

As regards this clone: Mismatch with germline at one junction end may stem from a read error. The rearrangement joins TRBV6-6 to TRBJ1-1, with TRBD1 as a possible D gene (6 bases). Germline-derived CDR1 and CDR2 are MNHNY and SVGAGI (reference sequence). The CDR3 has 16 amino acids. CDR3: CASTITGNRANSEAFF. CDR3 nucleotide sequence: TGTGCCAGCACCATCACAGGGAATAGGGCGAACTCTGAAGCTTTCTTT.

This chain joins TRBV20-1 and TRBJ1-6; 8 bases are a match to TRBD1. Germline loops: CDR1 DFQATT, CDR2 SNEGSKA (reference sequence). CDR3 size: 13 residues. Trimming took 3 bases from V and 10 from J; bases not matched to a gene: 5. CDR3 amino acids: CSASGQGYSPLHF. In DNA, the CDR3 is TGCAGTGCTAGTGGACAGGGCTACTCACCCCTCCACTTT.

V is TRBV10-3 and J is TRBJ2-3; 8 bases align to TRBD2. Per germline, CDR1 ENHRY and CDR2 SYGVKD. Trimming at V came to 9 bases and at J to 1 base, leaving 9 bases not matched to a gene. This CDR3 is built from 15 residues. The CDR3, as DNA: TGTGCCATTGCCCTGAGGCGGGGGGGCACAGATACGCAGTATTTT. This sequence encodes CAIALRRGGTDTQYF.

The chain combines TRBV5-1 with TRBJ2-3, with 8 bases fitting TRBD2. V lost 2 bases, J lost 2 bases, and 4 bases stayed unmatched. Germline CDR1 reads SGHRS; CDR2 reads YFSETQ. The CDR3 is 15 amino acids. The CDR3 nucleotides are TGCGCCAGCAGCTTAGCGGGGGCCGCCACAGATACGCAGTATTTT. Translating gives CASSLAGAATDTQYF. The entire variable domain, with the rest obtained from reference TRBV5-1 and TRBJ2-3, is as follows: KAGVTQTPRYLIKTRGQQVTLSCSPISGHRSVSWYQQTPGQGLQFLFEYFSETQRNKGNFPGRFSGRQFSNSRSEMNVSTLELGDSALYLCASSLAGAATDTQYFGPGTRLTVL.

The chain employs TRBV6-2 or TRBV6-3 and TRBJ1-5; unclear D gene. Trimming shortened V by 2 bases and J by 0 bases, and 11 bases separated the two germline ends. Looked up from germline, CDR1 is MNHEY and CDR2 is SVGEGT. The CDR3 contains 16 residues. The CDR3 protein is CASSYPAGYSNQPQHF. DNA for the CDR3: TGTGCCAGCAGTTACCCTGCGGGGTATAGCAATCAGCCCCAGCATTTT.

V is TRBV18 and J is TRBJ1-2; 8 bases are a match to TRBD1. The CDR3 covers 15 residues. Trimming cost V 3 bases and J 0 bases; bases outside gene matches: 3. From germline, CDR1 is KGHSH and CDR2 LQKENI. This CDR3 is CASSPGQVTNYGYTF. DNA for the CDR3: TGTGCCAGCTCACCGGGACAGGTGACTAACTATGGCTACACCTTC.

The chain uses TRBV6-5 and TRBJ1-6; D may be TRBD1 (6 bases). Looked up from germline, CDR1 is MNHEY and CDR2 is SVGAGI. This CDR3 has 15 residues. Trimming removed 0 bases from V and 6 bases from J, with 9 bases in between. DNA of the CDR3: TGTGCCAGCAGTTACTCGGGACACCGTAATTCACCCCTCCACTTT. It translates to CASSYSGHRNSPLHF.

CDR3 DNA: TGTGCCAGCATGTTAGACAGGGCGACCGTTCTTACTGAAGCTTTCTTT. Translated, it gives CASMLDRATVLTEAFF. The chain is built from TRBV2 and TRBJ1-1; 7 nucleotides match TRBD1. This CDR3 spans 16 amino acids. V dropped 7 bases and J dropped 5; count of bases not matched to a gene: 16. CDR1 and CDR2 (germline): SNHLY, FYNNEI.

As DNA, the CDR3 is TGTGCCAGTAGTATTACAGGGGGCGGCCAGCCCCAGCATTTT. It translates to CASSITGGGQPQHF. The chain is built from TRBV19 and TRBJ1-5, with 9 bases aligning to TRBD1. In germline, CDR1 is LNHDA, CDR2 SQIVND (reference sequence). CDR3 length: 14 amino acids. With 3 bases clipped from V and 7 bases from J, the junction kept 4 bases outside the gene matches.

This rearrangement joins TRBV19 to TRBJ1-2; 9 bases are a match to TRBD1. Trimming took 8 bases from V and 8 from J; bases not matched to a gene: 6. The germline gives CDR1 LNHDA, CDR2 SQIVND (reference sequence). CDR3 length equals 12 residues. CDR3 region: CASLGQGHGYTF. DNA for the CDR3: TGTGCCAGTCTAGGACAGGGGCACGGCTACACCTTC.

The gene calls are TRBV19 and TRBJ2-7; 7 bases are a match to TRBD2. The CDR3 spans 14 residues. Trimming took 3 bases from V and 5 from J; bases not matched to a gene: 7. Germline assignment: CDR1 LNHDA and CDR2 SQIVND (reference sequence). In DNA, the CDR3 is TGTGCCAGTAGTATCGGGACTATCAGGGACGAGCAGTACTTC. It translates to CASSIGTIRDEQYF.

The chain employs TRBV12-3 or TRBV12-4 and TRBJ2-1; tentative D call: TRBD1 (6 bases). This CDR3 is 13 amino acids long. The germline V and J ends were trimmed by 0 bases and 11 bases, with 11 bases remaining between them. The CDR3 coding sequence is TGTGCCAGCAGTTTAGCTACAGGGCACCAGCAGTTCTTC. Translated: CASSLATGHQQFF.

This rearrangement joins TRBV7-9 to TRBJ1-1, with D possibly being TRBD1 (6 bases). V lost 5 bases and J lost 0, with 13 bases in between. Germline CDR1 SEHNR, CDR2 FQNEAQ (reference sequence). The CDR3 covers 15 residues. The CDR3 coding sequence is TGTGCCAGCAGCACGGACAGAAAGATGAACACTGAAGCTTTCTTT. Translated, it gives CASSTDRKMNTEAFF.

The rearrangement links TRBV19 to TRBJ2-1; tentative D call: TRBD2 (6 bases). Germline-derived CDR1 and CDR2 are LNHDA and SQIVND (reference sequence). The ends were cut back, 8 bases at V and 7 bases at J, with 18 bases in the middle. The CDR3 covers 14 residues. The DNA of the CDR3 is TGTGCCAGTGCTCCCCGGCTAGCGATGAATGAGCAGTTCTTC. Its protein is CASAPRLAMNEQFF.

The chain recombines TRBV9 with TRBJ1-2, with D perhaps TRBD1 (6 bases). The CDR3 length is 15 residues. Germline assignment: CDR1 SGDLS and CDR2 YYNGEE. Trimming removed 4 bases from V and 4 bases from J, with 17 bases in between. The CDR3 protein is CASSYTSGVFYGYTF. The DNA of the CDR3 is TGTGCCAGCAGCTACACATCAGGGGTTTTCTATGGCTACACCTTC.

This chain joins TRBV10-2 and TRBJ2-1; D not certain. Trimming removed 9 bases at V and 7 bases at J, with 16 bases between. CDR3 size: 13 residues. Looked up from germline, CDR1 is WSHSY and CDR2 is SAAADI. This CDR3 is CASLAEILNEQFF. CDR3 coding DNA: TGCGCCAGTCTTGCGGAGATATTAAATGAGCAGTTCTTC.